The 13 T cell receptor beta chains below come from one sample, sequenced in a study of post-analysis software for immune sequencing data. Overall study results and limits: TRBV5-6, TRBV5-1 and TRBV20-1 belonged to a set of five TRBV segments that were more frequent in patients than controls.

The TCR beta cDNA libraries contained unique molecular identifiers. TCRdb recomputed calls from the PCR reads with MiXCR, one row per CDR3 protein. Of almost 700,000 distinct CDR3 sequences in the sample, more than 50% were seen once. These receptors have no known antigen. The specimen was blood. These receptors came from a girl aged 2 to 10 with multiple sclerosis.

The V gene is TRBV20-1, the J gene TRBJ2-7; 7 nucleotides agree with TRBD2. The CDR3 length is 15 residues. V was clipped by 6 bases and J by 6 bases; unmatched bases: 17. The V gene's germline CDR1 is DFQATT and CDR2 SNEGSKA (reference sequence). CDR3 amino acids: CSAATGTTHLGEQYF. The CDR3 coding sequence is TGCAGTGCGGCCACCGGGACTACGCATTTGGGCGAGCAGTACTTC.

In this sample, this clonotype turned up a few times. The rearrangement joins TRBV7-2 to TRBJ2-4; D possibly uses TRBD1 or TRBD2 (5 bases each). Germline lookup yields CDR1 SGHTA and CDR2 FQGNSA. CDR3 length equals 14 residues. The V end lost 3 bases, the J end lost 2 bases, and 8 bases lay between the germline ends. CDR3 sequence: CASSLWGTKNIQYF. The DNA for the CDR3 is TGTGCCAGCAGCTTGTGGGGGACCAAAAACATTCAGTACTTC.

The genes are TRBV12-3 or TRBV12-4 and TRBJ2-4, with 8 bases fitting TRBD2. Near its end, the DNA agrees better with TRBJ2-7, so the J call may be wrong. This CDR3 spans 14 amino acids. The CDR3 sequence: CASSPRTSPHEQYF. In nucleotides, the CDR3 is TGTGCCAGCAGTCCCCGGACTAGCCCCCACGAGCAGTACTTC.

The V and J genes are TRBV20-1 and TRBJ2-3; D is unclear. Trimming left V 6 bases short and J 3 bases short, with 13 bases between. This CDR3 has 13 amino acids. Per germline, CDR1 DFQATT and CDR2 SNEGSKA (reference sequence). The CDR3 sequence is CSALDGATDTQYF. DNA of the CDR3: TGCAGTGCCCTGGACGGAGCTACAGATACGCAGTATTTT.

This clonotype was seen only a few times. J is TRBJ1-1 and V is TRBV6-5; a possible D gene is TRBD1 (6 bases). V was cut by 5 bases and J by 0 bases, with 13 bases left in between. Germline loops: CDR1 MNHEY, CDR2 SVGAGI. The CDR3 is made up of 15 amino acids. The CDR3 region is CASSPQGKLNTEAFF. CDR3 DNA sequence: TGTGCCAGCAGTCCCCAGGGGAAGCTGAACACTGAAGCTTTCTTT.

The chain employs TRBV5-5 and TRBJ2-1, with TRBD2 as a possible D gene (6 bases). V lost 0 bases and J lost 9, with 22 bases in between. The CDR3 is 17 amino acids. Germline V lookup: CDR1 SGHKS, CDR2 YYEKEE (reference sequence). The CDR3 nucleotides are TGTGCCAGCAGCTTGGCCATGGCGGGGACCCCTCGGGGTGAGCAGTTCTTC. Translating gives CASSLAMAGTPRGEQFF.

V is TRBV20-1 and J is TRBJ2-5; D possibly corresponds to TRBD2 (6 bases). The germline V gene has CDR1 DFQATT and CDR2 SNEGSKA (reference sequence). This CDR3 is built from 13 residues. Between the trimmed V and J ends, which lost 1 base and 1 base, there was a span of 7 bases. The CDR3 is CSARGLVQETQYF. The CDR3 bases are TGCAGTGCTAGAGGACTAGTCCAAGAGACCCAGTACTTC.

The CDR3 loop reads CASSPVGQGYGYTF. In DNA, the CDR3 is TGTGCCAGCAGCCCAGTGGGGCAAGGCTATGGCTACACCTTC. This chain joins TRBV11-2 and TRBJ1-2; tentatively, D is TRBD1 (5 bases). Trimming shortened V by 5 bases and J by 4 bases, and 14 bases separated the two germline ends. The CDR3 runs 14 residues. The germline CDR1 and CDR2 sequences are SGHAT and FQNNGV. Full variable domain (outside the CDR3, taken from reference TRBV11-2 and TRBJ1-2): EAGVAQSPRYKIIEKRQSVAFWCNPISGHATLYWYQQILGQGPKLLIQFQNNGVVDDSQLPKDRFSAERLKGVDSTLKIQPAKLEDSAVYLCASSPVGQGYGYTFGSGTRLTVV.

The chain is built from TRBV7-2 and TRBJ2-3; tentative D call: TRBD2 (5 bases). Germline V gene lookup returns CDR1 SGHTA and CDR2 FQGNSA. The CDR3 has 15 amino acids. With 4 bases removed from V and 4 bases from J, the gap between germline ends came to 15 bases. The CDR3 spells CASSSRAHGSDTQYF. CDR3 DNA: TGTGCCAGCAGCTCGAGGGCCCACGGCTCAGATACGCAGTATTTT.

The rearrangement links TRBV7-9 to TRBJ2-1; D is perhaps TRBD2 (7 bases). Germline-derived CDR1 and CDR2 are SEHNR and FQNEAQ (reference sequence). The CDR3 runs to 14 residues. The V and J ends lost 2 bases and 7 bases respectively, with 12 bases between them. In DNA form, the CDR3 reads TGTGCCAGCAGCTTAACAGGGAGGGGGAATGAGCAGTTCTTC. It translates to CASSLTGRGNEQFF. The full variable domain, rest sourced from reference TRBV7-9 and TRBJ2-1, is DTGVSQNPRHKITKRGQNVTFRCDPISEHNRLYWYRQTLGQGPEFLTYFQNEAQLEKSRLLSDRFSAERPKGSFSTLEIQRTEQGDSAMYLCASSLTGRGNEQFFGPGTRLTVL.

The chain is built from TRBV20-1 and TRBJ2-1; unclear D gene. The CDR3 runs 13 residues. Germline V gene sequence: CDR1 DFQATT, CDR2 SNEGSKA (reference sequence). V lost 0 bases to trimming and J lost 10 bases, with 13 bases between them. The CDR3 here is CSARDYLQSEQFF. The DNA of the CDR3 is TGCAGTGCTAGAGACTACTTGCAGAGCGAGCAGTTCTTC.

The rearrangement links TRBV5-1 to TRBJ1-1; the D is unclear. This CDR3 spans 14 amino acids. The ends were cut back, 3 bases at V and 1 base at J, with 10 bases in the middle. CDR1 and CDR2 (germline): SGHRS, YFSETQ. The CDR3 DNA reads as TGCGCCAGCAGCTCCGGGTCCAAGAACACTGAAGCTTTCTTT. Protein product: CASSSGSKNTEAFF.

The chain has TRBV11-2 and TRBJ2-1, with D unresolved. V was shortened by 5 bases and J by 2 bases, with 10 bases between the two germline ends. The length of the CDR3 is 14 residues. In germline, CDR1 is SGHAT, CDR2 FQNNGV. Here the CDR3 reads CASSNLNAYNEQFF. Here the CDR3 DNA reads TGTGCCAGCAGCAACTTAAACGCCTACAATGAGCAGTTCTTC.